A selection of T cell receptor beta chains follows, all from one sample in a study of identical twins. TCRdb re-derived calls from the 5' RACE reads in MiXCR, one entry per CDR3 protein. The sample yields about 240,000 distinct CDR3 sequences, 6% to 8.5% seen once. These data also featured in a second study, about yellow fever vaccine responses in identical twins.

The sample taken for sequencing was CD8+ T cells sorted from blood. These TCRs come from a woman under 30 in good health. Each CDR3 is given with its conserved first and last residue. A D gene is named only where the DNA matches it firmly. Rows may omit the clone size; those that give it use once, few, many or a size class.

TGTGCCAGCAGCTTGGCCATTGGGGTCGGGGAGCTGTTTTTT | CASSLAIGVGELFF | TRBJ2-2 | few | TRBV5-5 | -
TGCAGCGTCCTAGGACAGTCGAGCTCCTACAATGAGCAGTTCTTC | CSVLGQSSSYNEQFF | TRBJ2-1 | - | TRBV29-1 | -
TGCGCCAGCAGCCAAGACAGGAAGCAGCCCCAGCATTTT | CASSQDRKQPQHF | TRBJ1-5 | many | TRBV4-1 | -
TGCAGCGTTTACGCAGGGGGCGCGGAGCAGTTCTTC | CSVYAGGAEQFF | TRBJ2-1 | many | TRBV29-1 | TRBD1
TGTGCCAGCAGCTTAACGTCCAGGGTGGTTTTCATACGGCAGTTCTTC | CASSLTSRVVFIRQFF | TRBJ2-1 | many | TRBV7-3 | -
TGTGCCAGCACCCCGCCAGGGCAGGGCTATGAGCAGTTCTTC | CASTPPGQGYEQFF | TRBJ2-1 | few | TRBV9 | -
TGTGCCAGCAGACAGGGGAGTGAAAAACTGTTTTTT | CASRQGSEKLFF | TRBJ1-4 | many | TRBV12-3/TRBV12-4 | TRBD1
TGTGCCAGCAGCTCGGATAGCGGGAGGGGCAATGAGCAGTTCTTC | CASSSDSGRGNEQFF | TRBJ2-1 | few | TRBV7-9 | TRBD2
TGCAGCGTTGAAGGGGGAGGGCTTAATGAGCAGTTCTTC | CSVEGGGLNEQFF | TRBJ2-1 | many | TRBV29-1 | TRBD2
TGTGCCAGCAGCTTAGCAGCAGCCTATAATTCACCCCTCCACTTT | CASSLAAAYNSPLHF | TRBJ1-6 | few | TRBV7-8 | -
TGTGCCAGCAGTTACTCGACTGGGTTTGAGCAGTTCTTC | CASSYSTGFEQFF | TRBJ2-1 | few | TRBV6-2/TRBV6-3 | -
TGTGCCAGCAGTCCTCGACACCGCGGGGACGAGCAGTACTTC | CASSPRHRGDEQYF | TRBJ2-7 | - | TRBV6-5 | -
TGTGCCAGCAGTTTAAGACAGGGGTGGGATGAGCAGTTCTTC | CASSLRQGWDEQFF | TRBJ2-1 | - | TRBV28 | TRBD1
TGTGCCAGCAGCCAAGAACTCGCCCAAGAGACCCAGTACTTC | CASSQELAQETQYF | TRBJ2-5 | few | TRBV4-2 | -
TGTGCCACCAGCAGAGGATTGCCTAGCGGGAGAAATGAGCAGTTCTTC | CATSRGLPSGRNEQFF | TRBJ2-1 | many | TRBV15 | TRBD2
TGCTGTGCTAGAGATCCGGGACAGGGGGTATCAGGGAATGAGCAGTTCTTC | CCARDPGQGVSGNEQFF | TRBJ2-1 | - | TRBV20-1 | TRBD1
TGCGCCAGCAGTGAGGGGAGGGACTTCTCCTACAATGAGCAGTTCTTC | CASSEGRDFSYNEQFF | TRBJ2-1 | many | TRBV10-1 | TRBD2
TGCGCCAGCAGCTCAGCTCGGGAGGTACCCTACAATGAGCAGTTCTTC | CASSSAREVPYNEQFF | TRBJ2-1 | many | TRBV4-1 | TRBD2
TGTGCCAGCAGGGGCGGCAGGGACGGGGAGCTGTTTTTT | CASRGGRDGELFF | TRBJ2-2 | many | TRBV6-1 | -
TGTGCCAGCAGTGAGCCAGGCCAAATAGATACGCAGTATTTT | CASSEPGQIDTQYF | TRBJ2-3 | - | TRBV2 | -
TGTGCCACTCTTAGCGGCGGGGAGCTGTTTTTT | CATLSGGELFF | TRBJ2-2 | many | TRBV6-5 | -
TGTGCCAGCAGTGAACATGACAGGGACAGAGAGGTGAACACTGAAGCTTTCTTT | CASSEHDRDREVNTEAFF | TRBJ1-1 | - | TRBV2 | TRBD1
TGCGCCAGCAGCCAAGATGGTTCATCCTGGGGTTCACCCCTCCACTTT | CASSQDGSSWGSPLHF | TRBJ1-6 | many | TRBV4-1 | -
TGTGCCAGCAGCCCCCCGACCGGCCCGGGGATAGTTGGGCAAGCTTTCTTT | CASSPPTGPGIVGQAFF | TRBJ1-1 | many | TRBV7-9 | -
TGCAGTGCTGATTACCTCGGGAGGAGGGCCGTTTCCTACAATGAGCAGTTCTTC | CSADYLGRRAVSYNEQFF | TRBJ2-1 | few | TRBV20-1 | TRBD2
TGCGCCAGCAGCCCCAATTTGGACTATGGCTACACCTTC | CASSPNLDYGYTF | TRBJ1-2 | few | TRBV4-1 | -